The rows below give T cell receptor beta chains drawn from one sample of a study of blood T cell repertoires in COVID-19. Sequencing used immunoSEQ multiplex PCR; TCRdb keeps in-frame clones, though not all of them. The sample records 190,000 or so clones, approximately 86% being singletons. Sequenced: PBMCs or T cells enriched from blood (not recorded which). The origin of the receptors is a woman in her thirties who had been exposed to COVID-19. Each CDR3 is given with its conserved first and last residue. A D gene is named only where the DNA matches it firmly. Clone size is shown for a subset of rows, as once, few, many or a class of expanded clone.

j_gene | abundance | v_gene | d_gene | CDR3aa | CDR3nt
TRBJ2-3 | once | TRBV3-1/TRBV3-2 | - | CASSQDYVLSPDTQYF | TGTGCCAGCAGCCAAGACTACGTATTGTCTCCAGATACGCAGTATTTT
TRBJ1-2 | - | TRBV3-1/TRBV3-2 | - | CASSMGLNYGYTF | TGTGCCAGCAGCATGGGGCTGAACTATGGCTACACCTTC
TRBJ2-1 | - | TRBV5-1 | TRBD1 | CASSVMETGKNEQFF | TGCGCCAGCAGTGTGATGGAGACAGGGAAAAATGAGCAGTTCTTC
TRBJ1-1 | - | TRBV18 | - | CASSPPSGENTEAFF | TGTGCCAGCTCACCACCGTCGGGAGAGAACACTGAAGCTTTCTTT
TRBJ1-1 | few | TRBV6-6 | - | CASNRLNTEAFF | TGTGCCAGCAACAGACTGAACACTGAAGCTTTCTTT
TRBJ2-2 | - | TRBV2 | TRBD1 | CASSEAGGFTGELFF | TGTGCCAGCAGTGAGGCAGGGGGCTTCACCGGGGAGCTGTTTTTT
TRBJ2-7 | - | TRBV20-1 | TRBD1 | CSASKDRGYYEQYF | TGCAGTGCTAGTAAGGACAGGGGGTACTACGAGCAGTACTTC
TRBJ2-1 | - | TRBV7-7 | - | CASSVTLDSGDSNEQFF | TGTGCTAGCAGCGTCACCCTGGACAGCGGGGACTCCAATGAGCAGTTCTTC
TRBJ2-2 | - | TRBV18 | - | CASSQDSTGELFF | TGTGCCAGCTCACAGGACAGCACCGGGGAGCTGTTTTTT
TRBJ1-2 | few | TRBV9 | - | CASSVGEETGANYGYTF | TGTGCCAGCAGCGTAGGGGAAGAGACAGGAGCCAACTATGGCTACACCTTC
TRBJ2-7 | - | TRBV5-1 | - | CASSQDSPHEQYF | TGCGCCAGCAGCCAAGACAGCCCCCACGAGCAGTACTTC
TRBJ1-5 | - | TRBV2 | - | CASGGGLANQPQHF | TGTGCCAGCGGCGGGGGGCTAGCAAATCAGCCCCAGCATTTT
TRBJ1-6 | - | TRBV20-1 | - | CSASAGGHYNSPLHF | TGCAGTGCTAGTGCTGGGGGCCACTATAATTCACCCCTCCACTTT
TRBJ2-3 | - | TRBV7-2 | - | CASSLPQRDTQYF | TGTGCCAGCAGCTTACCCCAGCGGGATACGCAGTATTTT
TRBJ1-5 | - | TRBV3-1/TRBV3-2 | - | CASSQAKAGQPQHF | TGTGCCAGCAGCCAAGCAAAAGCAGGTCAGCCCCAGCATTTT
TRBJ2-2 | - | TRBV19 | - | CASSIAGMGADTGELFF | TGTGCCAGTAGTATAGCGGGTATGGGGGCTGATACCGGGGAGCTGTTTTTT
TRBJ2-2 | - | TRBV30 | - | CAWRWLESTGELFF | TGTGCCTGGAGATGGCTGGAGAGCACCGGGGAGCTGTTTTTT
TRBJ2-5 | - | TRBV5-1 | - | CASSLVSGAQETQYF | TGCGCCAGCAGCTTGGTGTCCGGTGCCCAAGAGACCCAGTACTTC
TRBJ1-6 | once | TRBV6-1 | TRBD1 | CASSEGTGVSNSPLHF | TGTGCCAGCAGTGAAGGGACAGGTGTCTCTAATTCACCCCTCCACTTT
TRBJ2-5 | once | TRBV15 | - | CATTAHQETQYF | TGTGCCACCACTGCGCACCAAGAGACCCAGTACTTC
TRBJ1-2 | once | TRBV9 | TRBD1 | CASSVGGTGGFYGYTF | TGTGCCAGCAGCGTAGGGGGGACAGGGGGCTTCTATGGCTACACCTTC
TRBJ1-1 | - | TRBV5-1 | - | CASSLWSGNTEAFF | TGCGCCAGCAGCTTATGGTCGGGGAACACTGAAGCTTTCTTT
TRBJ2-3 | - | TRBV3-1/TRBV3-2 | TRBD2 | CASSQPGTSGVDTQYF | TGTGCCAGCAGCCAACCCGGGACTAGCGGGGTGGATACGCAGTATTTT
TRBJ2-5 | - | TRBV5-1 | - | CASSLGSGKETQYF | TGCGCCAGCAGCTTGGGGTCCGGGAAAGAGACCCAGTACTTC
TRBJ2-1 | - | TRBV24-1 | TRBD1 | CATSDLYQGVYEQFF | TGTGCCACCAGTGATTTGTACCAGGGGGTCTATGAGCAGTTCTTC
TRBJ2-7 | - | TRBV4-1 | TRBD1 | CASSQAWGPQGFEQYF | TGCGCCAGCAGCCAAGCCTGGGGCCCACAGGGGTTTGAGCAGTACTTC
TRBJ1-1 | - | TRBV27 | TRBD1 | CASTLRLGGAGNTEAFF | TGTGCCAGCACCCTCCGGTTAGGGGGCGCAGGGAACACTGAAGCTTTCTTT
TRBJ2-5 | - | TRBV25-1 | TRBD1 | CASSEPRGNQETQYF | TGTGCCAGCAGTGAACCCAGGGGGAACCAAGAGACCCAGTACTTC